The 21 T cell receptor beta chains in this list originate from one sample, sequenced in a study of control samples from healthy donors and cancer patients. Sequencing used immunoSEQ multiplex PCR; TCRdb keeps in-frame clones, though not all of them. This table holds around 250,000 clones, over 75% found once. Sequencing was performed on PBMCs. These receptors were obtained from a woman in her fifties or sixties with lung cancer.

The V gene is TRBV4-1, the J gene TRBJ1-5, with D perhaps matching TRBD1 (5 bases). Trimming stripped 1 base from V and 3 bases from J, with 13 bases between. CDR3 size: 16 residues. CDR1 is MGHRA, CDR2 YSYEKL, per germline. The chain's CDR3 is CASSQVGGQPNQPQHF. The CDR3 DNA sequence: TGCGCCAGCAGCCAAGTAGGAGGACAACCCAATCAGCCCCAGCATTTT.

The CDR3 region has the DNA TGCGCCAGCAGCTGGAGACTCGATGCCGGGGAGCTGTTTTTT. It specifies CASSWRLDAGELFF. This rearrangement joins TRBV5-1 to TRBJ2-2; D remains unclear. The CDR3 length is 14 residues. Germline values: CDR1 SGHRS, CDR2 YFSETQ. Trimming removed 3 bases at V and 6 bases at J, with 12 bases between.

The chain links TRBV19 to TRBJ1-2; maybe TRBD1 (6 bases). This CDR3 region has 14 residues. V lost 7 bases and J 2 bases, leaving 14 bases between the germline ends. Looked up from germline, CDR1 is LNHDA and CDR2 is SQIVND (reference sequence). CDR3 amino acids: CASTKGVGNYGYTF. CDR3 coding DNA: TGTGCCAGTACTAAGGGGGTAGGGAACTATGGCTACACCTTC.

The genes are TRBV7-8 and TRBJ2-2; D may correspond to TRBD1 or TRBD2 (5 bases each). This CDR3 is built from 16 residues. Per the germline V gene, CDR1 is SGHVS and CDR2 is FQNEAQ. Trimming stripped 2 bases from V and 4 bases from J, with 14 bases between. CDR3 sequence reads: CASSLRGTGATGELFF. The CDR3 DNA reads TGTGCCAGCAGCTTAAGAGGTACCGGGGCCACCGGGGAGCTGTTTTTT.

The chain couples TRBV11-2 to TRBJ1-2; TRBD1 is a possible D gene (5 bases). This CDR3 is 17 amino acids long. The germline gives CDR1 SGHAT, CDR2 FQNNGV. Trimming left V 5 bases short and J 5 bases short, with 24 bases between. CDR3 nucleotides: TGTGCCAGCAGCCCACGGACACAGGACACGATAAATTATGGCTACACCTTC. It yields the protein CASSPRTQDTINYGYTF.

The chain recombines TRBV5-1 with TRBJ2-7, with a weak D call TRBD2 (5 bases). The CDR3 sequence is 15 residues long. CDR1 is SGHRS and CDR2 is YFSETQ in the germline V gene. V was shortened by 3 bases and J by 3 bases, with 16 bases between the two germline ends. CDR3 DNA: TGCGCCAGCAGCTCGGGCCAAGGAGGAAGCTACGAGCAGTACTTC. Translating gives CASSSGQGGSYEQYF.

Here the CDR3 DNA reads TGTGCCATCAGGGACAACACCCAGGACCTTTCCTACGAGCAGTACTTC. As protein: CAIRDNTQDLSYEQYF. This rearrangement joins TRBV10-3 to TRBJ2-7, with D possibly TRBD1 on 5 matching bases. This CDR3 comprises 16 residues. Germline CDR1 and CDR2: ENHRY and SYGVKD. V gave up 6 bases and J gave up 1 base, with 19 bases separating them.

The chain couples TRBV2 to TRBJ1-2, with 9 bases fitting TRBD1. The CDR3 has 13 residues. CDR1 and CDR2 from the germline V gene are SNHLY and FYNNEI. V trimming: 8 bases; J trimming: 4 bases; junction bases outside the gene matches: 5. The CDR3 here is CASGDRVGYGYTF. The CDR3 DNA follows: TGTGCCAGCGGGGACAGGGTGGGCTATGGCTACACCTTC.

This clone is a singleton in its sample. V and J are TRBV5-1 and TRBJ2-1; D is possibly TRBD2 (6 bases). Trimming cost V 6 bases and J 7 bases, with 14 bases left between them. Germline values: CDR1 SGHRS, CDR2 YFSETQ. CDR3 size: 13 residues. CDR3 nucleotides: TGCGCCAGCAAAGACGGGAGTGGAAATGAGCAGTTCTTC. It specifies CASKDGSGNEQFF.

A few counts support this clone. The chain carries TRBV4-2 and TRBJ1-5; no reliable D call. The CDR3 runs to 13 residues. V lost 0 bases, J lost 0 bases, and 0 bases lay in between. CDR1 and CDR2 from the germline V gene are LGHNA and YNFKEQ. CDR3 coding DNA: TGTGCCAGCAGCCAAGATAGCAATCAGCCCCAGCATTTT. This translates into CASSQDSNQPQHF.

The chain is built from TRBV7-9 and TRBJ1-1, with TRBD1 as a possible D gene (5 bases). The germline gives CDR1 SEHNR, CDR2 FQNEAQ (reference sequence). CDR3 length: 17 amino acids. V lost 7 bases and J lost 3, with 24 bases in between. CDR3 nucleotide sequence: TGTGCCAGCAACGGGGGTAGGGGCGCGGGTTTCGACACTGAAGCTTTCTTT. Protein: CASNGGRGAGFDTEAFF.

V is TRBV18 and J is TRBJ1-4; the match to TRBD1 covers 7 bases. The CDR3 covers 15 residues. The V gene's germline CDR1 is KGHSH and CDR2 LQKENI. V shed 3 bases and J 8 bases; nucleotides not matched to a gene: 9. CDR3 in amino acids: CASSPRQGLGEKLFF. The CDR3, as DNA: TGTGCCAGCTCACCGCGACAGGGATTAGGGGAAAAACTGTTTTTT.

This sequence joins TRBV5-1 and TRBJ2-3; 10 bases fit TRBD2. CDR1 SGHRS and CDR2 YFSETQ come from the germline V gene. The ends lost 3 bases at V and 3 bases at J; junction bases unmatched: 7. The CDR3 extends over 16 amino acids. CDR3 nucleotides: TGCGCCAGCAGCTCTGGGGAACTAGCGGGAACAGATACGCAGTATTTT. Protein sequence: CASSSGELAGTDTQYF.

Only one count was recorded for this clone. The chain uses TRBV12-3 or TRBV12-4 and TRBJ1-4; D uncertain. The CDR3 loop spans 12 amino acids. V was cut by 3 bases and J by 10 bases, with 9 bases left in between. For the CDR3, the DNA is TGTGCCAGCAGTTTGGCTTCGGCAAAACTGTTTTTT. Encoded protein: CASSLASAKLFF.

The chain couples TRBV18 to TRBJ2-3, with 7 bases lining up with TRBD2. Germline V gene lookup returns CDR1 KGHSH and CDR2 LQKENI. The V gene end was trimmed by 2 bases and the J gene end by 6 bases; junction bases not matched to a gene: 8. This CDR3 comprises 15 residues. CDR3 sequence (DNA): TGTGCCAGCTCACCAATGGCGGGAGTCCCTGATACGCAGTATTTT. Translation: CASSPMAGVPDTQYF.

The chain uses TRBV19 and TRBJ1-1; no clear D gene. Germline CDR1 and CDR2: LNHDA and SQIVND (reference sequence). Deletions cut 4 bases from V and 3 bases from J, with 3 bases between. This CDR3 region has 11 residues. CDR3 coding DNA: TGTGCCAGTAGTAGCTACACTGAAGCTTTCTTT. This codes for CASSSYTEAFF.

V and J are TRBV3-1 (or the pseudogene TRBV3-2) and TRBJ1-2; TRBD1 is a possible D gene (5 bases). The CDR3 has 13 residues. Deletions cut 6 bases from V and 2 bases from J, with 10 bases between. Germline V gene sequence: CDR1 LGHDT, CDR2 YNNKEL (reference sequence). This CDR3 reads CASRPGGNYGYTF. CDR3 in DNA: TGTGCCAGCAGACCGGGGGGGAACTATGGCTACACCTTC.

This clone was observed a single time. The chain has TRBV3-1 (or the pseudogene TRBV3-2) and TRBJ2-5, with 7 bases that match TRBD2. V trimming: 5 bases; J trimming: 2 bases; junction bases outside the gene matches: 5. Germline V gene sequence: CDR1 LGHDT, CDR2 YNNKEL (reference sequence). CDR3 length: 14 amino acids. Here the CDR3 reads CASSSSGGQETQYF. The CDR3 region has the DNA TGTGCCAGCAGCTCGTCGGGGGGACAAGAGACCCAGTACTTC.

V gene TRBV5-4 combines with J gene TRBJ1-5; D possibly corresponds to TRBD1 (5 bases). V was shortened by 3 bases and J by 8 bases, with 18 bases between the two germline ends. CDR3 length equals 15 residues. Germline V CDR1 and CDR2: SGHNT, YYREEE (reference sequence). Written as DNA, the CDR3 is TGTGCCAGCAGCTCGGGGGGTAAGGGAACGGAGCCCCAGCATTTT. Protein: CASSSGGKGTEPQHF.

The chain employs TRBV30 and TRBJ1-1; a possible D gene is TRBD1 (6 bases). This CDR3 contains 12 residues. Germline lookup yields CDR1 GTSNPN and CDR2 SVGIG (reference sequence). The CDR3 bases are TGTGCTTCGACAAGCGGGGGCGTAAGGGCTTTCTTT. It encodes CASTSGGVRAFF. The full variable domain, rest sourced from reference TRBV30 and TRBJ1-1, is SQTIHQWPATLVQPVGSPLSLECTVEGTSNPNLYWYRQAAGRGLQLLFYSVGIGQISSEVPQNLSASRPQDRQFILSSKKLLLSDSGFYLCASTSGGVRAFFGQGTRLTVV.

The gene calls are TRBV5-1 and TRBJ2-1, with TRBD2 matching 10 bases. CDR1 SGHRS and CDR2 YFSETQ come from the germline V gene. Trimming removed 0 bases from V and 7 bases from J; junction bases left unmatched: 1. CDR3 size: 14 residues. CDR3 sequence: CASSLATSGNEQFF. Written as DNA, the CDR3 is TGCGCCAGCAGCTTGGCGACTAGCGGGAATGAGCAGTTCTTC.